These 17 T cell receptor beta chains originate from one sample sequenced in a study of blood T cells in healthy people across ages (dated by TCRdb to between 2014 and 2017). The library was prepared using 5' RACE. Sequencing relied on an Illumina HiSeq 2500. The second PCR ran for roughly 6 to 11 cycles and used a J-beta primer mix along with a sample-barcoded 5' primer. Using fastp trimming at Q25 and MiXCR clonotype assembly, TCRdb reanalyzed the public sequencing data and kept in-frame beta chains. Each CDR3 protein gets just one entry, which takes the most common genes and DNA from the rows behind it. This sample lists fewer than 900,000 distinct CDR3 sequences; roughly 45% were detected once. The ten largest clonotypes hold approximately 22% of the sample. The sequenced sample consisted of blood. All receptors derive from a woman in her sixties in good health.

This chain links TRBV2 with TRBJ2-5, with D hard to call. The V gene lost 6 bases and the J gene lost 5 bases, with 4 bases spanning the gap. This CDR3 is built from 10 residues. CDR1 and CDR2 (germline): SNHLY, FYNNEI. CDR3 nucleotides: TGTGCCAGCAGGCTTGAGACCCAGTACTTC. This codes for CASRLETQYF.

This rearrangement joins TRBV20-1 to TRBJ1-2, with 9 bases identical to TRBD1. The V gene's germline CDR1 is DFQATT and CDR2 SNEGSKA (reference sequence). The trim removed 5 bases at V and 5 bases at J, leaving 12 bases unmatched. The CDR3 is 15 residues long. CDR3 residues: CSAGAKDRGDYGYTF. The CDR3 DNA sequence: TGCAGTGCTGGGGCTAAGGACAGGGGTGATTATGGCTACACCTTC.

This chain uses TRBV11-1 with TRBJ2-7; TRBD2 is a possible D gene (5 bases). Trimming cost V 4 bases and J 0 bases, with 10 bases left between them. CDR1 is SGHAT and CDR2 is FQDESV in the germline V gene (reference sequence). The CDR3 loop spans 14 amino acids. CDR3 sequence: CASSSTGNSYEQYF. CDR3 bases: TGTGCCAGCAGCTCAACCGGGAACTCCTACGAGCAGTACTTC.

The chain links TRBV18 to TRBJ2-1; D might be TRBD1 (5 bases). The germline V gene has CDR1 KGHSH and CDR2 LQKENI. Trimming stripped 2 bases from V and 4 bases from J, with 21 bases between. The CDR3 length is 18 residues. CDR3 DNA sequence: TGTGCCAGCTCACCAGCCCTCCGGACAAGGAAAATATACAATGAGCAGTTCTTC. This translates into CASSPALRTRKIYNEQFF.

The chain couples TRBV20-1 to TRBJ1-5, with unresolved D. Trimming stripped 0 bases from V and 0 bases from J, with 18 bases between. The CDR3 consists of 18 residues. Germline V gives CDR1 DFQATT, CDR2 SNEGSKA (reference sequence). The CDR3 region is CSARDLRFTGNSNQPQHF. In DNA, the CDR3 is TGCAGTGCTAGAGATTTAAGGTTCACGGGGAATAGCAATCAGCCCCAGCATTTT.

The chain links TRBV7-9 to TRBJ2-1; perhaps D is TRBD1 or TRBD2 (6 bases each). Germline values: CDR1 SEHNR, CDR2 FQNEAQ (reference sequence). V was clipped by 6 bases and J by 8 bases, with 26 bases between them. This CDR3 spans 17 amino acids. CDR3 protein: CASRAQGRFGTWDEQFF. CDR3 DNA: TGTGCCAGCAGGGCCCAGGGGCGGTTCGGGACTTGGGATGAGCAGTTCTTC. Drawing the rest from reference TRBV7-9 and TRBJ2-1, the complete variable domain is DTGVSQNPRHKITKRGQNVTFRCDPISEHNRLYWYRQTLGQGPEFLTYFQNEAQLEKSRLLSDRFSAERPKGSFSTLEIQRTEQGDSAMYLCASRAQGRFGTWDEQFFGPGTRLTVL.

Comments on this clonotype: This may arise from a read error, as a much more abundant clone is one base away. J is TRBJ2-7 and V is TRBV29-1, with D possibly being TRBD2 (6 bases). Between the trimmed V and J ends, which lost 4 bases and 3 bases, there was a span of 13 bases. Germline CDR1 SQVTM, CDR2 ANQGSEA. The CDR3 is made up of 13 amino acids. CDR3 in DNA: TGCAGCGTTGGATGGACTAACGGCTACGAGCAGTACTTC. This gives the protein CSVGWTNGYEQYF.

The genes are TRBV27 and TRBJ2-5, with 8 bases lining up with TRBD2. CDR3 length: 17 amino acids. The germline V gene has CDR1 MNHEY and CDR2 SMNVEV (reference sequence). V trimming: 8 bases; J trimming: 11 bases; junction bases outside the gene matches: 25. Written as DNA, the CDR3 is TGTGCCAGCCACCATATGAGGGCTAGCGGGCTATACAATGAGCAGTACTTC. Protein: CASHHMRASGLYNEQYF.

This rearrangement joins TRBV11-3 to TRBJ2-3; 12 nucleotides align to TRBD2. This CDR3 region has 16 residues. J lost 4 bases, V lost 3 bases, and 5 bases had no gene match. Germline loops: CDR1 SGHNT, CDR2 YENEEA. The CDR3 nucleotides are TGTGCCAGCAGCTTCGGACTAGCGGGAAGTTCAGATACGCAGTATTTT. Translation gives CASSFGLAGSSDTQYF.

The chain uses TRBV5-1 and TRBJ1-5; no clear D. The CDR3 extends over 14 amino acids. Looked up from germline, CDR1 is SGHRS and CDR2 is YFSETQ. Trimming shortened V by 5 bases and J by 4 bases, and 13 bases separated the two germline ends. The CDR3 bases are TGCGCCAGCAGACGAGGACCGACGAATCAGCCCCAGCATTTT. Protein product: CASRRGPTNQPQHF.

The chain combines TRBV6-6 with TRBJ1-6; a weak D match, TRBD1 (5 bases). The CDR3 sequence is 13 residues long. Trimming removed 6 bases from V and 9 bases from J, with 12 bases in between. Germline loops: CDR1 MNHNY, CDR2 SVGAGI (reference sequence). This chain's CDR3 is CASRRDRTSPLHF. DNA of the CDR3: TGTGCCAGCAGACGCGACAGAACTTCACCCCTCCACTTT.

V and J are TRBV3-1 and TRBJ2-5, with 7 bases fitting TRBD2. The CDR3 runs to 16 residues. Germline values: CDR1 LGHDT, CDR2 YNNKEL (reference sequence). The V segment lost 1 base and the J segment 1 base; nucleotides outside the gene matches: 6. The CDR3 here is CASSQVWDYLQETQYF. CDR3 sequence (DNA): TGTGCCAGCAGCCAAGTCTGGGACTACCTCCAAGAGACCCAGTACTTC.

J is TRBJ2-3 and V is TRBV2, with D possibly being TRBD1 (7 bases). The CDR3 contains 16 residues. The V end was cut by 6 bases, the J end by 6 bases, with 22 bases between. CDR1 and CDR2 from the germline V gene are SNHLY and FYNNEI. The CDR3 coding sequence is TGTGCCAGCAGGCGGGGACGACAGGGTTCATTGGATACGCAGTATTTT. Residues: CASRRGRQGSLDTQYF.

Many counts were recorded for this clonotype. V usage is TRBV29-1 and J usage is TRBJ2-1, with TRBD2 matching over 15 bases. Looked up from germline, CDR1 is SQVTM and CDR2 is ANQGSEA. The CDR3 runs 14 residues. Germline trimming cut 8 bases from V and 8 bases from J; bases unmatched to any gene: 7. In nucleotides, the CDR3 is TGCAGCACGAAGGGACTAGCGGGAGGCTATGAGCAGTTCTTC. It is translated as CSTKGLAGGYEQFF.

The chain recombines TRBV28 with TRBJ2-5; 12 positions match TRBD1. With the DNA end fitting TRBJ2-7 better, the J assignment may be wrong. This CDR3 is 14 amino acids long. Germline CDR1 and CDR2: MDHEN and SYDVKM. The chain's CDR3 is CASRRGQGASEQYF. The CDR3 bases are TGTGCCAGCAGGAGGGGACAGGGGGCTTCCGAGCAGTACTTC.

A remark on this clonotype: It may be a read error: a sequence one base away is much more abundant. In DNA form, the CDR3 reads TGTGCCAGCAGCCCGCGACAGGGGAACAATGAGCAGTACTTC. Protein product: CASSPRQGNNEQYF. V and J are TRBV4-2 and TRBJ2-5; TRBD1 matches 8 bases. From germline, CDR1 is LGHNA and CDR2 YNFKEQ. The CDR3 consists of 14 residues. J gave up 11 bases and V 4 bases, and 12 bases lay outside the gene matches.

The sample holds one count of this clonotype. At one end, the junction sequence differs from germline, possibly due to a read error. The rearrangement joins TRBV29-1 to TRBJ2-3; TRBD2 is a possible D gene (5 bases). The CDR3 consists of 12 residues. From germline, CDR1 is SQVTM and CDR2 ANQGSEA. DNA for the CDR3: TGCAGCGTTGTAGGTCCCGGGGATATGCAGTATTTT. It yields the protein CSVVGPGDMQYF.